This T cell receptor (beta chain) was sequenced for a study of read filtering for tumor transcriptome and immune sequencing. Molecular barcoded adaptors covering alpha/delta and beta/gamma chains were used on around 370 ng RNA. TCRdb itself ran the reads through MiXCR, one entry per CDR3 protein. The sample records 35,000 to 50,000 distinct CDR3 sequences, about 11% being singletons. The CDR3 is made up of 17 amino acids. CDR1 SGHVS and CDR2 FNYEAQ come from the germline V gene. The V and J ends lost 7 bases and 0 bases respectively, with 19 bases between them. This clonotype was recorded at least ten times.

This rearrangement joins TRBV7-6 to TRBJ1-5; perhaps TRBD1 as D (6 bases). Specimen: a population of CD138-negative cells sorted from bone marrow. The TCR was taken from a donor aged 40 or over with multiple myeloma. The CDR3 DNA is TGTGCCAGCAAAACCCCTGGAGAACAGGGTAGCAATCAGCCCCAGCATTTT. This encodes CASKTPGEQGSNQPQHF.